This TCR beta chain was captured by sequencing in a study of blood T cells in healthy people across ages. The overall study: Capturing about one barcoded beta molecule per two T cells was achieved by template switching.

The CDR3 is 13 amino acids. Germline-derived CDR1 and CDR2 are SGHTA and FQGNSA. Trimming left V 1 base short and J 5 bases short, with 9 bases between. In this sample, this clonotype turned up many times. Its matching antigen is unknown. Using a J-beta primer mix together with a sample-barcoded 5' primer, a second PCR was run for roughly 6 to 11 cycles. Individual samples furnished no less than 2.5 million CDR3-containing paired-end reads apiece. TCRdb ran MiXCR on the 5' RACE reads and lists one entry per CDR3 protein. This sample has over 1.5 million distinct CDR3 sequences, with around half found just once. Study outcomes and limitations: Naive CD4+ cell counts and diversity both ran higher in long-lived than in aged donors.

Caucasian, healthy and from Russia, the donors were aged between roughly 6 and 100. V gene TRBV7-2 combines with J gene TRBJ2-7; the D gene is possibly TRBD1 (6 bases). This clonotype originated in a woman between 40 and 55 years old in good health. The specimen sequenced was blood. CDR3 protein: CASSLGGGDEQYF. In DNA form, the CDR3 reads TGTGCCAGCAGCTTAGGTGGGGGCGACGAGCAGTACTTC. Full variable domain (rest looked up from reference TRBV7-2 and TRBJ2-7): GAGVSQSPSNKVTEKGKDVELRCDPISGHTALYWYRQSLGQGLEFLIYFQGNSAPDKSGLPSDRFSAERTGGSVSTLTIQRTQQEDSAVYLCASSLGGGDEQYFGPGTRLTVT.